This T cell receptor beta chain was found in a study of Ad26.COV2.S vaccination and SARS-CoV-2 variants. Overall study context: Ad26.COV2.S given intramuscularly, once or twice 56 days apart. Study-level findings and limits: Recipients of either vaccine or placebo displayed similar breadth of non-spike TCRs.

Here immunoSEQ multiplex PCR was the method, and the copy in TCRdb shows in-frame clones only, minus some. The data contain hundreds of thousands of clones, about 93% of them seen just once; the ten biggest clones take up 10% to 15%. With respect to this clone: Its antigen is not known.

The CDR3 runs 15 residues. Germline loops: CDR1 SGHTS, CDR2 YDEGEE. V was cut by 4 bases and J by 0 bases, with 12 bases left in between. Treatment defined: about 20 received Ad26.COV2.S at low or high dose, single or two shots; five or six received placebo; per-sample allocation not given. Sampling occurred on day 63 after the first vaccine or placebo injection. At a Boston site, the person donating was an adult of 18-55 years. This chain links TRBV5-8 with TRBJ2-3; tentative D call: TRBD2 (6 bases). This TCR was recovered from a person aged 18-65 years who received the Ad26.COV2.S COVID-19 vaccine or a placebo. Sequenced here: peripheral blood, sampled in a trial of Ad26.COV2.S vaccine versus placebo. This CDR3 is CASSIEGTSTDTQYF. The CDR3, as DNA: TGTGCCAGCAGCATAGAGGGGACTAGCACAGATACGCAGTATTTT.